This T cell receptor (beta chain) derives from a study of response to subunit inactivated influenza vaccine (dated by TCRdb to 2016 to 2019). In the study overall: The study used deep quantitative T cell receptor repertoire profiling to track responses to a trivalent subunit inactivated influenza vaccine.

Broad study findings and their caveats: According to the authors, only a limited number of new T cells may be recruited by each seasonal influenza vaccination.

The CDR3, from cysteine to phenylalanine, totals 17 residues. The retained sequence is limited to the CDR3, 51 bases, with the frame set at the first base. Looking up the germline V gene (reference sequence) yields CDR1 DFQATT and CDR2 SNEGSKA. Trimming removed 4 bases from V and 5 bases from J; the gene matches leave 15 bases unexplained. This clonotype was seen more than once but under ten times. It has no known antigen specificity. Base qualities are missing; no much larger clone stands one base away. Library method: RT-PCR. The sequencer was an Illumina HiSeq 2500. TCRdb reworked the public reads: Q25 trimming with fastp, MiXCR clone assembly, productive beta chains retained. Each entry merges the rows of one CDR3 protein and shows their most common DNA and genes. This sample comprises hundreds of thousands of distinct CDR3 sequences, around 11% of them detected only once. The ten largest clonotypes hold 11% of the sample.

These same records also appear under a second study, on T cells expressing NK-cell markers. Reported in the second study: The TCR beta cDNA libraries were made using 5'RACE template switching, a step that added both a universal primer site and unique molecular identifiers. Fewer than ten donors provided sorted CD3+CD56+NKG2C+, CD3+CD56+NKG2C- and CD3+CD56-NKG2C+ T-cell subsets, whose TCR beta-chain repertoires were profiled. Seven of the eight sequenced donors were HCMV-seropositive and one was HCMV-seronegative. To restrict sorting to alphabetaTCR-expressing T cells, an anti-gammadeltaTCR antibody was added in several experiments. In six donors, the dominant CD3+CD56+NKG2C+ clonotypes were among the top 10 CD8+ clonotypes and accounted for about 1.0-8% of CD8+ T cells. Those dominant clonotypes were again the most abundant among CD3+CD56-NKG2C+ cells in a handful of donors, at roughly 25-60.1%. It remained unclear whether the expanded NKG2C-expressing T cell clones were specific for HCMV antigens. All eight donors whose samples were sequenced were randomly selected healthy volunteers, three of them men and five women. A commercial ELISA kit detecting HCMV-specific IgG in serum was used to determine HCMV serostatus. Ficoll density gradient centrifugation was used to isolate peripheral blood mononuclear cells from blood. For several donors, bulk peripheral blood T-cell repertoires were additionally sequenced from unsorted PBMC. Synthesis of cDNA was primed from the TCR beta constant segment and was followed by two consecutive PCR amplification steps. Libraries were sequenced as 2 x 150 bp reads on Illumina HiSeq 2000/2500, MiSeq or NextSeq. Reads were demultiplexed and grouped by UMI with MIGEC, and clonotypes were assembled and quantified with MiTCR. To remove erroneous sequences, TCR cDNA sequences were retained only when supported by two or more reads. The tcR package was used for downstream repertoire analysis, and clonotypes were matched across fractions by CDR3 nucleotide sequence plus V segment. Antigen specificity was annotated against VDJdb with VDJmatch, allowing one amino acid substitution in CDR3.

Sequenced material: PBMCs from blood, taken on the day of vaccination. The sequence was collected from a man aged 45-60 years who received an inactivated influenza vaccine. Donor details come from another sample of the same person, matched by shared clones. The sequence joins TRBV20-1 to TRBJ2-7, with TRBD2 matching 12 junction bases. The bases are TGCAGTGCTAAACCTCTGCCGACTAGCGGGAGAGGGAACGAGCAGTACTTC. It codes for CSAKPLPTSGRGNEQYF.